A selection of T cell receptor beta chains follows, all from one sample in a study of vaccination and CD4 T cells after COVID-19. TCRdb reprocessed the PCR reads via MiXCR and lists one record per CDR3 protein. Counted here are more than 10,000 distinct CDR3 sequences, around half occurring once; the ten biggest clones make up around 9%. These receptors lack a known antigen. The sample taken for sequencing was CD4+ T cells from blood, cultured in vitro. All receptors derive from a human donor who had recovered from COVID-19. The CDR3 runs from the conserved cysteine through the conserved F or W.

>TRBV20-1|14
CSAGDLATPYEQYF
>TRBV6-5|17
CASSYSWDRALPRGYTF
>TRBV11-2|14
CASSSPRGRSGYTF
>TRBV7-2|12
CASSSTAYGYTF
>TRBV20-1|18
CSARDWLRADVTNTEAFF
>TRBV21-1|16
CASSKVVGEMNTEAFF
>TRBV10-3|16
CAISDAVARQGAGAFF
>TRBV7-9|15
CASSLGDRGRTEAFF
>TRBV2|15
CASRTGTGGKGEQYF
>TRBV12-3/TRBV12-4|14
CASSISSGANVLTF
>TRBV20-1|11
CSARSGLDYTF
>TRBV4-1|16
CASSQEPPGGLYGYTF
>TRBV24-1|14
CATSDPQGAGELFF
>TRBV6-5|16
CASSYSRDRGKRGAFF
>TRBV19|16
CASSIGTGGGTDTQYF
>TRBV6-1|16
CASSEPAGVANYGYTF
>TRBV7-9|14
CASNSLAGGYEQYF
>TRBV12-3/TRBV12-4|12
CASMLARDTQYF
>TRBV20-1|12
CSASLDRDGYTF
>TRBV20-1|15
CSAINREWSKNIQYF
>TRBV20-1|16
CSARPYGQAYNSPLHF
>TRBV6-2/TRBV6-3|13
CASAETSNTEAFF
>TRBV6-1|14
CASTGVPGNTEAFF
>TRBV7-2|14
CASSSSRGTDTQYF
>TRBV2|15
CASSQAVSYNSPLHF
>TRBV7-6|16
CASSLVGGRGSNEQFF
>TRBV21-1|18
CASSKAGHPLTHTDTQYF
>TRBV6-1|14
CASRETGGGQPQHF
>TRBV30|12
CAWNGGFTEAFF
>TRBV19|14
CASSIGQNNQPQHF
>TRBV5-5|15
CASSFGGAYNSPLHF
>TRBV7-6|14
CASSSAGRNYGYTF
>TRBV5-8|14
CASSLTGANTEAFF
>TRBV20-1|15
CSASFTGADNQPQHF
>TRBV6-4|14
CASSDSVSTDTQYF
>TRBV6-4|17
CASRWTGAGSGANVLTF
>TRBV6-1|15
CASSERQKQVYGYTF
>TRBV5-4|18
CASRGITGLGEQGYGYTF
>TRBV30|13
CAWSARGGAEAFF
>TRBV19|13
CASSSVAGREQYF
>TRBV7-6|14
CASSLGTGAGEAFF
>TRBV6-1|12
CASSPTGYGYTF
>TRBV25-1|11
CASNDGVGYTF
>TRBV19|16
CASTGSGGDPNYGYTF
>TRBV18|14
CASSPGRANYGYTF
>TRBV21-1|10
CASSKLNFDF
>TRBV7-8|14
CASRLAGQRYEQYF
>TRBV6-5|16
CASSYSRTGGFYGYTF